The 18 T cell receptor beta chains below were found in one sample sequenced in a study of T cell repertoires in cytomegalovirus infection. TCRdb reanalysed the reads using MiXCR and keeps one entry per CDR3 protein. The table shows under 150,000 distinct CDR3 sequences, with approximately 8.8% occurring only once. The source material was PBMCs. The origin of the receptors is a human donor in good health (CMV status not recorded). Some clones in this sample may be carry-over from other donors' samples.

At least ten counts were recorded for this clonotype. The chain joins TRBV28 to TRBJ1-1; D gene uncertain. Germline CDR1 MDHEN, CDR2 SYDVKM. CDR3 length equals 12 residues. The V end lost 5 bases, the J end lost 6 bases, and 10 bases lay between the germline ends. This CDR3 reads CASSATRAEAFF. The CDR3 DNA reads as TGTGCCAGCAGTGCAACGCGAGCTGAAGCTTTCTTT. The full variable domain, completed using reference TRBV28 and TRBJ1-1, is DVKVTQSSRYLVKRTGEKVFLECVQDMDHENMFWYRQDPGLGLRLIYFSYDVKMKEKGDIPEGYSVSREKKERFSLILESASTNQTSMYLCASSATRAEAFFGQGTRLTVV.

This clonotype appeared many times. The chain recombines TRBV6-1 with TRBJ2-2; possibly TRBD1 for D (6 bases). There are 16 residues in the CDR3. Trimming took off 5 bases at V and 1 base at J, with 14 bases between the two ends. Germline lookup yields CDR1 MNHNS and CDR2 SASEGT. The DNA for the CDR3 is TGTGCCAGCAGTCCGACTGTCAGGGGGAACACCGGGGAGCTGTTTTTT. Amino acids: CASSPTVRGNTGELFF.

The V call is TRBV4-2, the J call TRBJ2-1; 10 bases align to TRBD2. After removal of 5 bases from V and 5 bases from J, the junction contained 12 bases not matched to a gene. There are 17 residues in the CDR3. Germline V lookup: CDR1 LGHNA, CDR2 YNFKEQ. The CDR3 DNA reads TGTGCCAGCAGCGCTAACCCTAGCGGGGGTGGCCACAATGAGCAGTTCTTC. The encoded protein is CASSANPSGGGHNEQFF.

J is TRBJ2-2 and V is TRBV20-1, with D maybe TRBD2 (5 bases). The CDR3 has 15 amino acids. With 2 bases removed from V and 3 bases from J, the gap between germline ends came to 13 bases. CDR1 is DFQATT, CDR2 SNEGSKA, per germline (reference sequence). The CDR3, as DNA: TGCAGTGCTAGACACACTAGTCGCGACACCGGGGAGCTGTTTTTT. It is translated as CSARHTSRDTGELFF.

This clonotype showed up just a few times. The chain combines TRBV5-4 with TRBJ1-2, with D possibly matching TRBD1 (6 bases). Looked up from germline, CDR1 is SGHNT and CDR2 is YYREEE (reference sequence). This CDR3 is built from 16 residues. V lost 0 bases, J lost 8 bases, and 20 bases lay in between. The CDR3 spells CASSLAGGLGGAGYTF. The CDR3 bases are TGTGCCAGCAGCTTGGCCGGCGGATTGGGGGGGGCCGGCTACACCTTC.

Ten or more counts support this clonotype. This rearrangement joins TRBV10-3 to TRBJ1-1; unclear D gene. The CDR3 totals 9 residues. V lost 8 bases and J lost 5, with 3 bases in between. Per germline, CDR1 ENHRY and CDR2 SYGVKD. The CDR3 region is CAIPTEAFF. The CDR3 bases are TGTGCCATCCCGACTGAAGCTTTCTTT.

This clonotype came up many times. The chain joins TRBV18 to TRBJ1-1; no firm D call. The CDR3 has 15 residues. In germline, CDR1 is KGHSH, CDR2 LQKENI. V was clipped by 2 bases and J by 0 bases, with 10 bases between them. CDR3 nucleotide sequence: TGTGCCAGCTCACCAGGAGTAGGCATGAACACTGAAGCTTTCTTT. Translating gives CASSPGVGMNTEAFF.

This clonotype was counted ten times or more. V gene TRBV4-1 combines with J gene TRBJ1-1; D remains ambiguous. Trimming removed 3 bases from V and 4 bases from J, with 15 bases in between. Germline CDR1 is MGHRA and CDR2 is YSYEKL. This CDR3 region has 15 residues. CDR3 bases: TGCGCCAGCAGCCATTTCGCCCACCCGGGCACTGAAGCTTTCTTT. Amino acid sequence: CASSHFAHPGTEAFF.

This clonotype was counted ten times or more. The chain joins TRBV28 to TRBJ1-1; D gene unclear. Germline-derived CDR1 and CDR2 are MDHEN and SYDVKM. The CDR3 loop spans 14 amino acids. V was clipped by 6 bases and J by 5 bases, with 16 bases between them. The CDR3 protein is CASRGPIGGTEAFF. The CDR3 DNA reads as TGTGCCAGCAGAGGACCGATAGGTGGGACTGAAGCTTTCTTT.

At least ten counts were recorded for this clonotype. The chain employs TRBV7-2 and TRBJ1-6; D might be TRBD1 (5 bases). This CDR3 is 11 amino acids long. V was trimmed by 1 base and J by 14 bases, leaving 6 bases between them. Germline V gives CDR1 SGHTA, CDR2 FQGNSA. CDR3: CASSLGGALHF. The CDR3 DNA reads as TGTGCCAGCAGCTTAGGAGGGGCCCTCCACTTT.

This clonotype occurred many times. V gene TRBV2 combines with J gene TRBJ1-2; D is possibly TRBD1 (6 bases). The V end lost 8 bases, the J end lost 7 bases, and 23 bases lay between the germline ends. Germline loops: CDR1 SNHLY, CDR2 FYNNEI. The CDR3 is 15 amino acids. The CDR3 bases are TGTGCCAGCCTTTTAACAGGGTCCACCTATCGTGGCTACACCTTC. It encodes CASLLTGSTYRGYTF.

This clonotype was counted between two and nine times. The chain employs TRBV15 and TRBJ1-1, with 8 bases lining up with TRBD1. This CDR3 has 17 amino acids. J gave up 5 bases and V 4 bases, and 15 bases lay outside the gene matches. CDR1 and CDR2 (germline): LNHNV, YYDKDF (reference sequence). The CDR3: CATSIRSLYRGRTEAFF. CDR3 sequence (DNA): TGTGCCACCAGCATACGTTCACTCTACAGGGGGAGAACTGAAGCTTTCTTT.

This chain links TRBV20-1 with TRBJ1-1; D remains ambiguous. Germline V gives CDR1 DFQATT, CDR2 SNEGSKA (reference sequence). The V end lost 3 bases, the J end lost 4 bases, and 21 bases lay between the germline ends. This CDR3 has 16 residues. CDR3 DNA: TGCAGTGCTAGCCCCCCCCCGGTGATCAGCGCCACTGAAGCTTTCTTT. Encoded protein: CSASPPPVISATEAFF.

This clonotype was counted ten times or more. The chain employs TRBV11-2 and TRBJ2-7; TRBD1 matches 12 bases. The J segment lost 9 bases and the V segment lost 5 bases, leaving 11 bases of the junction unmatched. Germline CDR1 SGHAT, CDR2 FQNNGV. The CDR3 extends over 15 amino acids. The CDR3 spells CASSIWGQGARSQYF. The CDR3 bases are TGTGCCAGCAGCATCTGGGGACAGGGGGCGCGATCGCAGTACTTC.

This clonotype was observed at least ten times. The chain uses TRBV7-2 and TRBJ2-3; D uncertain. The CDR3 runs to 14 residues. Trimming removed 1 base at V and 3 bases at J, with 8 bases between. Germline loops: CDR1 SGHTA, CDR2 FQGNSA. In DNA, the CDR3 is TGTGCCAGCAGCTTAGTCCGGCCGACAGATACGCAGTATTTT. This encodes CASSLVRPTDTQYF. The full variable domain, its missing parts supplied by reference TRBV7-2 and TRBJ2-3, is GAGVSQSPSNKVTEKGKDVELRCDPISGHTALYWYRQSLGQGLEFLIYFQGNSAPDKSGLPSDRFSAERTGGSVSTLTIQRTQQEDSAVYLCASSLVRPTDTQYFGPGTRLTVL.

This chain links TRBV20-1 with TRBJ1-1; possible D gene TRBD1, 5 bases. CDR1 DFQATT and CDR2 SNEGSKA come from the germline V gene (reference sequence). Trimming pared 6 bases from V and 0 bases from J, leaving 20 bases between. The CDR3 covers 16 residues. CDR3 residues: CSARIVGGYLNTEAFF. DNA of the CDR3: TGCAGTGCACGCATCGTCGGGGGGTATTTGAACACTGAAGCTTTCTTT.

This clonotype was observed many times. The V gene is TRBV12-3 or TRBV12-4, the J gene TRBJ2-5; D tentatively reads TRBD1 or TRBD2 (5 bases each). Trimming took 7 bases from V and 5 from J, leaving 11 bases between them. This CDR3 spans 12 amino acids. CDR3 amino acids: CASKRGGETQYF. DNA for the CDR3: TGTGCCAGCAAGAGGGGCGGGGAGACCCAGTACTTC.

The table lists this clonotype with a few counts. The chain recombines TRBV28 with TRBJ2-3; weak D call: TRBD1 (5 bases). CDR3 size: 12 residues. Germline V gives CDR1 MDHEN, CDR2 SYDVKM. Trimming pared 7 bases from V and 10 bases from J, leaving 15 bases between. The CDR3 DNA sequence: TGTGCCAGCACCACGGTTGGGGCATCGCAGTATTTT. Protein sequence: CASTTVGASQYF.